One sample yielded the 9 T cell receptor beta chains listed below, sequenced in a study of T cells after yellow fever vaccination. Each CDR3 protein gets one entry after TCRdb re-called the 5' RACE reads with MiXCR. The sample lists under 550,000 distinct CDR3 sequences, about a fifth occurring once. The material sequenced was PBMCs, taken approximately 20 days after the first yellow fever vaccination. Receptor source: a man younger than 30 who received the YFV17D yellow fever vaccine.

This chain joins TRBV4-3 and TRBJ1-4; possibly TRBD1 for D (5 bases). The CDR3 sequence is 14 residues long. V was pared by 3 bases and J by 12 bases, with 17 bases between. The germline V gene has CDR1 LGHNA and CDR2 YSLEER. Here the CDR3 reads CASSQDTGREELFF. CDR3 DNA: TGCGCCAGCAGCCAGGACACGGGTCGAGAAGAACTGTTTTTT.

The V gene is TRBV7-9, the J gene TRBJ1-4, with D unresolved. Germline loops: CDR1 SEHNR, CDR2 FQNEAQ (reference sequence). The V end lost 1 base, the J end lost 10 bases, and 13 bases lay between the germline ends. The CDR3 consists of 14 residues. CDR3 coding DNA: TGTGCCAGCAGCTTAGGGCGGGCGGGCGCAAAACTGTTTTTT. Amino acids: CASSLGRAGAKLFF.

V and J are TRBV10-3 and TRBJ1-6; D is perhaps TRBD1 (6 bases). In germline, CDR1 is ENHRY, CDR2 SYGVKD. Trimming stripped 0 bases from V and 6 bases from J, with 15 bases between. The CDR3 is 17 residues long. In nucleotides, the CDR3 is TGTGCCATCAGTGAGTCAACGGGGTTGGGGGCTAATTCACCCCTCCACTTT. This sequence encodes CAISESTGLGANSPLHF.

V is TRBV11-2 and J is TRBJ2-1; 9 positions agree with TRBD1. The CDR3 runs 15 residues. Germline CDR1 and CDR2: SGHAT and FQNNGV. Trimming removed 2 bases from V and 6 bases from J; junction bases left unmatched: 5. CDR3 sequence: CASSLYGTGFNEQFF. As DNA, the CDR3 is TGTGCCAGCAGCTTATACGGGACAGGGTTCAATGAGCAGTTCTTC.

This clonotype was seen a few times. This sequence joins TRBV5-4 and TRBJ2-3; D is unresolved. The CDR3 sequence is 16 residues long. Germline CDR1 SGHNT, CDR2 YYREEE (reference sequence). V was pared by 5 bases and J by 0 bases, with 16 bases between. The CDR3 coding sequence is TGTGCCAGCAGGGGTTTGGATGGCAAGAGCACAGATACGCAGTATTTT. This gives the protein CASRGLDGKSTDTQYF. The full variable domain, its missing parts supplied by reference TRBV5-4 and TRBJ2-3, is ETGVTQSPTHLIKTRGQQVTLRCSSQSGHNTVSWYQQALGQGPQFIFQYYREEENGRGNFPPRFSGLQFPNYSSELNVNALELDDSALYLCASRGLDGKSTDTQYFGPGTRLTVL.

This clonotype has just a few counts. This rearrangement joins TRBV5-1 to TRBJ2-2, with 7 positions matching TRBD1. CDR1 SGHRS and CDR2 YFSETQ come from the germline V gene. The CDR3 sequence is 15 residues long. V shed 3 bases, J shed 4 bases, and the junction held 6 bases outside the gene matches. The CDR3 bases are TGCGCCAGCAGCTCCACAGGGGCGAGCACCGGGGAGCTGTTTTTT. As protein: CASSSTGASTGELFF.

The CDR3 here is CASSLSTGFYEQYF. The DNA of the CDR3 is TGTGCCAGCAGTTTATCGACAGGGTTCTACGAGCAGTACTTC. The genes are TRBV5-5 and TRBJ2-7; 7 positions agree with TRBD1. V gave up 5 bases and J gave up 3 bases; unmatched junction bases: 8. This CDR3 is 14 amino acids long. CDR1 and CDR2 from the germline V gene are SGHKS and YYEKEE (reference sequence).

This sequence joins TRBV12-3 or TRBV12-4 and TRBJ2-5; D is possibly TRBD1 (6 bases). Trimming shortened V by 7 bases and J by 3 bases, and 18 bases separated the two germline ends. The CDR3 is made up of 15 amino acids. The chain's CDR3 is CASTIKGSGEETQYF. The CDR3 nucleotides are TGTGCCAGCACCATTAAAGGGTCAGGGGAAGAGACCCAGTACTTC.

This clonotype appeared a few times. V usage is TRBV20-1 and J usage is TRBJ1-1, with a weak D call TRBD1 (5 bases). This CDR3 is 15 amino acids long. The V gene's germline CDR1 is DFQATT and CDR2 SNEGSKA (reference sequence). The germline V and J ends were trimmed by 0 bases and 1 base, with 12 bases remaining between them. The CDR3 protein is CSARDLGTGNTEAFF. In nucleotides, the CDR3 is TGCAGTGCTAGAGATCTTGGGACGGGGAACACTGAAGCTTTCTTT.